Given below is one TCR beta chain in context. The antigen remains undetermined. Assay: immunoSEQ multiplex PCR; the TCRdb copy retains only in-frame clones and omits some. Of approximately 110,000 clones listed, about 87% were seen once; the top ten hold 4% to 4.5%. This sample stems from a study of T cell responses to AZD1222 COVID-19 vaccine. Study as a whole: Doses given second, at about 4 or about 12 weeks, were pooled. Study observations and caveats: Among vaccine-associated CD4 TCRs, coverage spanned spike, with dominance at 160-218 and 743-854. White British donors predominated, females outnumbered males, and clonal diversity was possibly underestimated. Only a handful of AZD1222 recipients were seropositive at baseline.

After removal of 7 bases from V and 0 bases from J, the junction contained 5 bases not matched to a gene. Germline-derived CDR1 and CDR2 are SGHTA and FQGNSA. This CDR3 comprises 14 residues. Sequencing was performed on peripheral blood, taken on day 0 of AZD1222 vaccination. This receptor was identified in an adult in good health. The chain is built from TRBV7-2 and TRBJ1-2; 7 nucleotides match TRBD1. In DNA, the CDR3 is TGTGCCAGCACCCCCGGACAGGCTAACTATGGCTACACCTTC. Translated, it gives CASTPGQANYGYTF.